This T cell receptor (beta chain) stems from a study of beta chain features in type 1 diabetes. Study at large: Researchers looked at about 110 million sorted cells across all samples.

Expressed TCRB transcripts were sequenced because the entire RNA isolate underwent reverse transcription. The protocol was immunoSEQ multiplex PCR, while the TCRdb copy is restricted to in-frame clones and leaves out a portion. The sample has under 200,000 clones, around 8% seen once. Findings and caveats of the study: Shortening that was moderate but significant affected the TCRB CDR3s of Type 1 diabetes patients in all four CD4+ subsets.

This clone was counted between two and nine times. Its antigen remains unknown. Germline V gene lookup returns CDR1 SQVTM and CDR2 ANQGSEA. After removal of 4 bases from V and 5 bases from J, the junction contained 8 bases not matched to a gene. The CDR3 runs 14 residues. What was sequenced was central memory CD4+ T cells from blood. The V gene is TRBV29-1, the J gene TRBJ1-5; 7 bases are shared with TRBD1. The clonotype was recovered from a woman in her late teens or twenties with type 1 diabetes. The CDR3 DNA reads TGCAGCGTTGCCGACAGGGTGGGGGATCAGCCCCAGCATTTT. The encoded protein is CSVADRVGDQPQHF. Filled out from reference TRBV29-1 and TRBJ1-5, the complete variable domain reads SAVISQKPSRDICQRGTSLTIQCQVDSQVTMMFWYRQQPGQSLTLIATANQGSEATYESGFVIDKFPISRPNLTFSTLTVSNMSPEDSSIYLCSVADRVGDQPQHFGDGTRLSIL.